This T cell receptor (beta chain) appears in the sequencing data of a study of identical twins. The donors were all healthy and Caucasian. This clonotype was seen repeatedly, ten times or more. Its antigen is unknown. MiXCR, applied by TCRdb to the 5' RACE reads, yields one record per CDR3 protein. This repertoire shows about 340,000 distinct CDR3 sequences, approximately 9.1% found once; its top ten account for 8.5% to 10%. General observations from the study: Cross-sectional statistics, not tracking of the same donors, supported the conclusions. Reduced insertions were recorded for abundant cord blood beta clonotypes, with no such pattern in memory repertoires. Where beta out-of-frame sequences were concerned, excess twin sharing was weaker.

From germline, CDR1 is SQVTM and CDR2 ANQGSEA. Trimming took 8 bases from V and 3 from J, leaving 17 bases between them. This CDR3 has 14 residues. The chain carries TRBV29-1 and TRBJ2-1; weak D call: TRBD2 (7 bases). The origin of this receptor is a woman aged 45 to 65 in good health. Specimen: naive T cells sorted from blood. In DNA, the CDR3 is TGCAGCTCAAAAGGGGGGGTTTTCTACAATGAGCAGTTCTTC. It translates to CSSKGGVFYNEQFF.